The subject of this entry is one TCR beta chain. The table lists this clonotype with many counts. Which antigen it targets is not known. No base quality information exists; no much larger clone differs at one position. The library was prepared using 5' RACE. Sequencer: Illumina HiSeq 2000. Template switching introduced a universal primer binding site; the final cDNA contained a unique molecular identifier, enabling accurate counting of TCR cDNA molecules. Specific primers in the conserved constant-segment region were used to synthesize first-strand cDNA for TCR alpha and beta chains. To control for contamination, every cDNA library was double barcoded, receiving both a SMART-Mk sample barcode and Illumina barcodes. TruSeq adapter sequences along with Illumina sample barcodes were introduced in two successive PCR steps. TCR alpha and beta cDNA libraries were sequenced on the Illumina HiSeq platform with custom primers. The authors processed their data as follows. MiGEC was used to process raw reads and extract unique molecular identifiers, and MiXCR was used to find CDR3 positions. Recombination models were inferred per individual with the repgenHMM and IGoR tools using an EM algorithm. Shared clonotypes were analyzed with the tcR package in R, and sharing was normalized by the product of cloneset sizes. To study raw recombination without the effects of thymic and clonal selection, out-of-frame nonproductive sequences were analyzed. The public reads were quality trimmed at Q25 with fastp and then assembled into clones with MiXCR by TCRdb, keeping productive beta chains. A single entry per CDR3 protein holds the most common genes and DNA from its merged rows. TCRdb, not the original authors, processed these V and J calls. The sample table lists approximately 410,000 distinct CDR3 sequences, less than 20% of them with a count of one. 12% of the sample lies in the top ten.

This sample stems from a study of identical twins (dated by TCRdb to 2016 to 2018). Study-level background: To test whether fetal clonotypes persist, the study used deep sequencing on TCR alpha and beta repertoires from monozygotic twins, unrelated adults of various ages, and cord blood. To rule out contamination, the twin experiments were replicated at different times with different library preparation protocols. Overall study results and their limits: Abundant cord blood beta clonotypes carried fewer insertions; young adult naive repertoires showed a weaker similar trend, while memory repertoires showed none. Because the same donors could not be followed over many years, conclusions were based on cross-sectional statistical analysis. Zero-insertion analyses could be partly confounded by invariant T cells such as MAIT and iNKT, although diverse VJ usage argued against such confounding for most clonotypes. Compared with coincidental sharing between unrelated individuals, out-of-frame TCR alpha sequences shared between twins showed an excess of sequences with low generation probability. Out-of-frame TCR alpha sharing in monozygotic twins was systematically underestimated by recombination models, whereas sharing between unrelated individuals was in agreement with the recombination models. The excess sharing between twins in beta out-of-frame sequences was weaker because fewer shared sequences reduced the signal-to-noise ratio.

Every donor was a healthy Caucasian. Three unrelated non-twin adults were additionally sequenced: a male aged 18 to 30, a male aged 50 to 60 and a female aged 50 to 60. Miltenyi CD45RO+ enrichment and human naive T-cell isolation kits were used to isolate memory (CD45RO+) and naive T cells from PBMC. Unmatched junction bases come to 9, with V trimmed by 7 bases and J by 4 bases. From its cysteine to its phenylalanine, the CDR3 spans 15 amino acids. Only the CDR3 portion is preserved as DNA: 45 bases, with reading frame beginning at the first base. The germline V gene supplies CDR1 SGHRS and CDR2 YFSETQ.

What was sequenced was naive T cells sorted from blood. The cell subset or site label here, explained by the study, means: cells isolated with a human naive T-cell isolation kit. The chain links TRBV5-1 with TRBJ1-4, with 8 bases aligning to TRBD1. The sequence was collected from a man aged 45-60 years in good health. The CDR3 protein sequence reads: CASGLGDRSNEKLFF. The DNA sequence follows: TGCGCCAGCGGCCTTGGGGACAGGAGTAATGAAAAACTGTTTTTT.